The 19 T cell receptor beta chains in this list originate from one sample, sequenced in a study of tumor and adjacent non-tumor tissue in lung cancer listed by TCRdb under 2018. RNA was isolated from bulk unsorted tissue, and RNA quality was assessed with a NanoDrop ND-1000 and an Agilent 2100. Distant non-tumor tissue taken more than 3 cm from the tumor edge was used as the normal lung sample. Libraries came from multiplex PCR. The sample was run on an Illumina HiSeq 2500. TCRbeta libraries were built by three rounds of nested PCR using primers (Table S4), following protocols modified from ARM-PCR. Clones were called with MiXCR by TCRdb after fastp trimmed the public reads at Q25, and only in-frame beta chains were retained. Every CDR3 protein is listed once, alongside the most common genes and DNA of its rows. This sample lists approximately 53,000 distinct CDR3 sequences; 60% to 80% were detected once. The top ten hold over 20% of the sample.

The sequencing input was distant non-tumor lung tissue. The receptors here all came from a woman aged 60 to 75 with non-small cell lung cancer.

About this clonotype: A much larger clone lies a single base off, so this may be a read error. The chain couples TRBV28 to TRBJ1-2, with D possibly being TRBD1 (6 bases). This CDR3 is built from 13 residues. Trimming left V 5 bases short and J 5 bases short, with 12 bases between. Germline V gene data show CDR1 as MDHEN and CDR2 as SYDVKM. This chain's CDR3 is CASSTGTLYGYTF. CDR3 bases: TGTGCCAGCAGTACAGGGACCTTATATGGCTACACCTTC.

This clonotype was counted ten times or more. The chain links TRBV4-3 to TRBJ1-5, with 8 bases fitting TRBD1. The CDR3 totals 20 residues. Germline CDR1 LGHNA, CDR2 YSLEER. J lost 4 bases, V lost 0 bases, and 17 bases had no gene match. The CDR3 spells CASSQDLSTGQGGANQPQHF. The CDR3 nucleotides are TGCGCCAGCAGCCAAGATCTAAGTACAGGACAGGGAGGCGCAAATCAGCCCCAGCATTTT.

In the case of this clonotype: A much bigger clone sits one base away, suggesting this may be a read error. The chain has TRBV20-1 and TRBJ2-3; 10 bases line up with TRBD2. Trimming removed 4 bases from V and 8 bases from J; junction bases left unmatched: 21. The CDR3 consists of 18 residues. CDR1 and CDR2 (germline): DFQATT, SNEGSKA (reference sequence). CDR3 sequence reads: CSANTGLAGANFGSTQYF. As DNA, the CDR3 is TGCAGTGCTAATACGGGTCTAGCGGGGGCAAACTTCGGGAGTACGCAGTATTTT.

Notes on this clonotype: One junction end disagrees with the germline gene, perhaps due to a read error. V gene TRBV6-1 combines with J gene TRBJ2-3; 7 positions match TRBD2. CDR1 is MNHNS, CDR2 SASEGT, per germline. This CDR3 has 13 residues. Here the CDR3 DNA reads TGTGCCAACAGTGAAACTAGCGCGGATACGCAATATTTT. This sequence encodes CANSETSADTQYF.

The J gene is TRBJ2-1, the V gene TRBV11-3, with 9 bases identical to TRBD2. Germline V gene lookup returns CDR1 SGHNT and CDR2 YENEEA. V trimming: 6 bases; J trimming: 16 bases; junction bases outside the gene matches: 19. This CDR3 contains 15 residues. In DNA, the CDR3 is TGTGCCAGCAGTACCGGGTCTAGCGGGATTGTTGAGCGATTCTTC. Translation: CASSTGSSGIVERFF.

Sample share makes this clonotype large (0.1 to 1%). The genes are TRBV11-1 and TRBJ2-1; D may be TRBD2 (5 bases). V was shortened by 6 bases and J by 0 bases, with 18 bases between the two germline ends. CDR1 and CDR2 from the germline V gene are SGHAT and FQDESV (reference sequence). The CDR3 is made up of 17 amino acids. The CDR3 loop reads CASSRGFAASSYNEQFF. The CDR3 DNA reads as TGTGCCAGCAGTCGGGGTTTCGCAGCGAGCTCCTACAATGAGCAGTTCTTC.

For this clonotype: Compared with germline, one end of the junction differs, possibly owing to a read error. The chain employs TRBV6-6 and TRBJ2-1; D is perhaps TRBD2 (6 bases). The CDR3 spans 15 residues. Germline CDR1 and CDR2: MNHNY and SVGAGI (reference sequence). The CDR3 DNA follows: TGTGCCAGCACCGAACGGGGGATACCGTACAATGAGAAGTTCTTC. It encodes CASTERGIPYNEKFF.

The CDR3 here is CYAMKESSSTDTQYF. CDR3 DNA sequence: TGCTACGCAATGAAGGAGAGTTCGAGCACAGATACGCAGTATTTT. The V call is TRBV29-1, the J call TRBJ2-3; D is undetermined. The CDR3 runs 15 residues. The germline V gene has CDR1 SQVTM and CDR2 ANQGSEA.

About this clonotype itself: It is unclear where the CDR3 begins or ends on the DNA, so no DNA is shown, and the CDR3 is as TCRdb lists it. The genes are TRBV10-3 and TRBJ2-5; whether TRBD1, the table's D call, matches the DNA was not checked. The CDR3 extends over 19 residues, inclusive of both ends. The germline CDR1 and CDR2 sequences are ENHRY and SYGVKD. Here the CDR3 reads CATKTVGTGTPTREETQYF.

Remarks on this clonotype: One end of the junction fails to match germline, which may point to a read error. The chain uses TRBV30 and TRBJ2-7, with 14 bases lining up with TRBD2. Per the germline V gene, CDR1 is GTSNPN and CDR2 is SVGIG (reference sequence). The CDR3 length is 15 residues. This CDR3 reads CPWTKGLAGVYEQYF. The CDR3 bases are TGTCCCTGGACTAAGGGACTAGCGGGAGTTTACGAGCAGTACTTC.

The sample holds a few counts of this clonotype. This sequence joins TRBV6-5 and TRBJ2-7; D is ambiguous. Trimming shortened V by 9 bases and J by 4 bases, and 28 bases separated the two germline ends. CDR1 and CDR2 (germline): MNHEY, SVGAGI. The CDR3 is 17 amino acids. The CDR3 coding sequence is TGTGCCAGTCGCACCACACTTAACGCGACCCTGACTTACGAGCAGTACTTC. It encodes CASRTTLNATLTYEQYF.

This clonotype was detected many times. The chain joins TRBV12-3 or TRBV12-4 to TRBJ1-4; the D is unclear. The CDR3 is 16 residues long. The germline V and J ends were trimmed by 3 bases and 7 bases, with 18 bases remaining between them. In DNA, the CDR3 is TGTGCCAGCAGTTTCGAGGGAGGAGACCGGGGTGAAAAACTGTTTTTT. The encoded protein is CASSFEGGDRGEKLFF.

In its sample, this clonotype was seen once. One end of the junction does not line up with germline, which may come from a read error. The chain is built from TRBV6-6 and TRBJ1-1; a weak D match, TRBD1 (6 bases). This CDR3 is 13 amino acids long. From germline, CDR1 is MNHNY and CDR2 SVGAGI (reference sequence). In DNA, the CDR3 is TGTGGCAGCAGCACGGAGGGGGGCACTGAAGCTTTCTTT. It translates to CGSSTEGGTEAFF.

A word on this clonotype: At one end, the junction sequence differs from germline, possibly due to a read error. The chain combines TRBV5-4 with TRBJ2-5; D is ambiguous. Germline CDR1 reads SGHNT; CDR2 reads YYREEE (reference sequence). The CDR3 length is 11 residues. The CDR3 nucleotides are TGTGCCTGCAGCTTCCCAGAGACCCAGTACTTC. Translation: CACSFPETQYF.

Only one count was recorded for this clonotype. A junction end diverges from the germline sequence, so it may reflect a read error. The chain links TRBV6-1 to TRBJ1-1; tentative D call: TRBD1 (5 bases). In germline, CDR1 is MNHNS, CDR2 SASEGT. This CDR3 is 14 amino acids long. The CDR3 coding sequence is TGTGCCAGCAGGACCGCCGACAGTAATACTGAAGCTTTATTT. Translation gives CASRTADSNTEALF.

With regard to this clonotype: Since a much larger clone is just one base distant, this may be a read error. The rearrangement links TRBV20-1 to TRBJ2-1, with D perhaps TRBD2 (5 bases). V was pared by 6 bases and J by 8 bases, with 20 bases between. Per the germline V gene, CDR1 is DFQATT and CDR2 is SNEGSKA (reference sequence). The CDR3 extends over 14 amino acids. The CDR3 nucleotides read TGCAGTGCCTCAGGAGGTTGGGGTTACGATGAGCAGTTCTTC. Translation gives CSASGGWGYDEQFF.

To note about this clonotype: The conserved final phenylalanine or tryptophan is absent from the CDR3, which likely points to a read error. CDR3 in DNA: TGCAGGGTTGAAGGGGCCCGGGACAGCGAGCAAGAGACCCAGTACCTC. This sequence encodes CRVEGARDSEQETQYL. This chain connects TRBV29-1 to TRBJ2-5; 7 bases map to TRBD1. There are 16 residues in the CDR3. The germline V gene encodes CDR1 SQVTM and CDR2 ANQGSEA.

Comment on this clonotype: The junction differs from germline at one of its ends, possibly a read error. The V gene is TRBV4-3, the J gene TRBJ2-7; D may be TRBD2 (6 bases). Germline V gene sequence: CDR1 LGHNA, CDR2 YSLEER. The length of the CDR3 is 16 residues. The DNA of the CDR3 is TGCGCCAGCAACCAAGACTATAGCGGAAATGCCTACGAGAAGTACTTC. The encoded protein is CASNQDYSGNAYEKYF.

This chain links TRBV28 with TRBJ2-1; D may be TRBD1 (5 bases). Deletions cut 7 bases from V and 6 bases from J, with 16 bases between. The CDR3 is 14 amino acids. Looked up from germline, CDR1 is MDHEN and CDR2 is SYDVKM. The CDR3 coding sequence is TGTGCCAGCAATATGACAGTGGGGTTCAATGAGCAGTTCTTC. Translation gives CASNMTVGFNEQFF.